These 14 T cell receptor beta chains share one sample of origin, sequenced in a study of Graves' ophthalmopathy and Graves' hyperthyroidism. RNA transcripts yielded amplified TCR beta CDR3 regions. HTBI-primed RT-PCR formed the first round, and a multiplex PCR formed the second. From the multiplex PCR reads, TCRdb called clonotypes with MiXCR, one entry per CDR3 protein. The table has 35,000 to 50,000 distinct CDR3 sequences, 50% seen once. Input material: peripheral blood. The receptors derive from an adult woman with stable Graves' hyperthyroidism.

To note about this clonotype: One end of the junction is discordant with germline, which a read error may explain. V is TRBV10-3 and J is TRBJ1-2, with 11 nucleotides matching TRBD1. The length of the CDR3 is 15 residues. Germline V gene sequence: CDR1 ENHRY, CDR2 SYGVKD. Here the CDR3 reads CASSDGTGGLYGYTF. CDR3 DNA sequence: TGTGCCAGCAGTGACGGGACAGGGGGACTCTATGGCTACACCTTC.

This chain uses TRBV12-3 or TRBV12-4 with TRBJ2-1, with D possibly being TRBD1 (6 bases). Trimming cost V 3 bases and J 7 bases, with 16 bases left between them. The CDR3 is 15 amino acids. The CDR3 reads CASSFGQMRTNEQFF. In nucleotides, the CDR3 is TGTGCCAGCAGTTTTGGACAGATGCGAACGAATGAGCAGTTCTTC.

The DNA for the CDR3 is TGCAGCTTATGCCCGGGACAGGACACTGAAGCTTTCTTT. Its translation: CSLCPGQDTEAFF. The V and J genes are TRBV29-1 and TRBJ1-1; TRBD1 agrees at 8 bases. Germline CDR1 SQVTM, CDR2 ANQGSEA. The CDR3 extends over 13 amino acids. V was clipped by 8 bases and J by 3 bases; unmatched bases: 8.

J is TRBJ2-7 and V is TRBV20-1, with 8 bases identical to TRBD1. The CDR3 is made up of 15 amino acids. Germline loops: CDR1 DFQATT, CDR2 SNEGSKA (reference sequence). J lost 6 bases, V lost 5 bases, and 15 bases had no gene match. The CDR3 sequence: CSARFRDRRPSEQYF. The CDR3 DNA reads as TGCAGTGCTCGCTTCCGGGACAGGCGGCCGTCCGAGCAGTACTTC.

This clonotype was seen at least ten times. The CDR3, as DNA: TGTGCCAGCAGTCCTCTAGCGGGGAACCTACAAGAGACCCAGTACTTC. It encodes CASSPLAGNLQETQYF. The V and J genes are TRBV6-6 and TRBJ2-5; TRBD2 agrees at 9 bases. This CDR3 region has 16 residues. Germline V gene lookup returns CDR1 MNHNY and CDR2 SVGAGI (reference sequence). Trimming at V came to 5 bases and at J to 2 bases, leaving 9 bases not matched to a gene.

This chain connects TRBV20-1 to TRBJ1-1; perhaps TRBD1 as D (5 bases). Between the trimmed V and J ends, which lost 6 bases and 10 bases, there was a span of 15 bases. Germline V gene data show CDR1 as DFQATT and CDR2 as SNEGSKA (reference sequence). This CDR3 spans 11 amino acids. CDR3 loop: CSASRGGVAFF. The CDR3 region has the DNA TGCAGTGCGTCTAGGGGCGGGGTAGCTTTCTTT.

CDR3 DNA sequence: TGTGCCAGCAGCTCGATCCTAGGTAGTTCACCCCTCCACTTT. It encodes CASSSILGSSPLHF. The rearrangement joins TRBV9 to TRBJ1-6; D is ambiguous. The ends were cut back, 4 bases at V and 9 bases at J, with 14 bases in the middle. Looked up from germline, CDR1 is SGDLS and CDR2 is YYNGEE. CDR3 length: 14 residues.

This clonotype has a count of ten or more. The chain uses TRBV6-6 and TRBJ1-5, with 9 nucleotides matching TRBD1. This CDR3 spans 13 amino acids. Germline CDR1 reads MNHNY; CDR2 reads SVGAGI (reference sequence). V shed 5 bases and J 5 bases; nucleotides not matched to a gene: 1. The DNA for the CDR3 is TGTGCCAGCAGTCGGACAGGGGATCAGCCCCAGCATTTT. Its translation is CASSRTGDQPQHF.

Ten or more counts support this clonotype. The gene calls are TRBV5-5 and TRBJ2-5, with 9 bases aligning to TRBD2. The germline V gene encodes CDR1 SGHKS and CDR2 YYEKEE (reference sequence). The CDR3 loop spans 14 amino acids. J was trimmed by 2 bases and V by 4 bases; bases with no gene match: 3. The chain's CDR3 is CASSRTSVQETQYF. CDR3 bases: TGTGCCAGCAGCCGGACTAGCGTTCAAGAGACCCAGTACTTC.

In its sample, this clonotype was seen many times. The genes are TRBV29-1 and TRBJ2-7, with TRBD2 matching over 9 bases. V was clipped by 1 base and J by 6 bases; unmatched bases: 7. This CDR3 comprises 14 residues. Germline V gene data show CDR1 as SQVTM and CDR2 as ANQGSEA. CDR3 bases: TGCAGCGTTGAAGGTTGGCTAGCGGGACTCGAGCAGTACTTC. It translates to CSVEGWLAGLEQYF.

For this clonotype: Germline is not matched at one junction end, which may reflect a read error. V and J are TRBV29-1 and TRBJ1-2; TRBD1 matches at 9 bases. This CDR3 is built from 13 residues. Per the germline V gene, CDR1 is SQVTM and CDR2 is ANQGSEA. CDR3 sequence reads: CSVVTGGLYGHTF. DNA for the CDR3: TGCAGCGTCGTGACAGGGGGACTCTATGGCCACACCTTC. Full variable domain (remainder filled in from reference TRBV29-1 and TRBJ1-2): SAVISQKPSRDICQRGTSLTIQCQVDSQVTMMFWYRQQPGQSLTLIATANQGSEATYESGFVIDKFPISRPNLTFSTLTVSNMSPEDSSIYLCSVVTGGLYGHTFGSGTRLTVV.

At least ten counts were recorded for this clonotype. The chain is built from TRBV10-2 and TRBJ2-2; D possibly corresponds to TRBD2 (5 bases). The CDR3 contains 16 residues. The germline V gene encodes CDR1 WSHSY and CDR2 SAAADI. V gave up 3 bases and J gave up 4 bases, with 15 bases separating them. Here the CDR3 DNA reads TGCGCCAGCAGTGATCTCCTAGCTGGGGTCACCGGGGAGCTGTTTTTT. It yields the protein CASSDLLAGVTGELFF.

This clonotype was seen many times. The rearrangement links TRBV6-6 to TRBJ1-2; 9 bases align to TRBD1. The CDR3 is made up of 18 amino acids. Per germline, CDR1 MNHNY and CDR2 SVGAGI (reference sequence). V trimming: 6 bases; J trimming: 4 bases; junction bases outside the gene matches: 18. The CDR3 reads CASSRLRDRVGLVYGYTF. The CDR3 DNA follows: TGTGCCAGCAGCCGACTACGGGACAGGGTAGGACTAGTCTATGGCTACACCTTC.

The table lists this clonotype with many counts. This rearrangement joins TRBV18 to TRBJ2-7; TRBD1 aligns across 7 bases. The V and J ends lost 4 bases and 7 bases, in that order; junction bases with no gene match: 4. Germline V gene sequence: CDR1 KGHSH, CDR2 LQKENI. CDR3 length equals 12 residues. This chain's CDR3 is CASSQETGEQYF. CDR3 bases: TGTGCCAGCTCACAAGAGACAGGGGAGCAGTACTTC. The complete variable domain, with remaining parts taken from reference TRBV18 and TRBJ2-7, reads NAGVMQNPRHLVRRRGQEARLRCSPMKGHSHVYWYRQLPEEGLKFMVYLQKENIIDESGMPKERFSAEFPKEGPSILRIQQVVRGDSAAYFCASSQETGEQYFGPGTRLTVT.